This T cell receptor beta chain was sequenced during a study of blood T cell repertoires in COVID-19. For the study at large: Specimens from acute and convalescent COVID-19 originated in the United States, Italy and Spain.

Original data processing: Estimation of nucleated cell counts was performed using reference gene primer amplification. Generated by immunoSEQ multiplex PCR, the TCRdb table keeps only in-frame clones and is missing some. The V and J calls and the clone size are those of that table, but D and trimming were determined from the DNA. The profile shows 66,000 or so clones, about 82% of them singletons. This clonotype originated in a human donor in a cohort sampled during active COVID-19. The sample taken for sequencing was peripheral blood.

The CDR3 DNA reads TGTGCCAGCAGCTTCGCAGGGGGCAATCAGCCCCAGCATTTT. Translation: CASSFAGGNQPQHF. The chain is built from TRBV7-9 and TRBJ1-5; possibly TRBD1 for D (6 bases). V lost 3 bases, J lost 2 bases, and 8 bases lay in between. The CDR3 length is 14 residues. Germline CDR1 reads SEHNR; CDR2 reads FQNEAQ (reference sequence).